Presented here are 18 T cell receptor beta chains from one specimen sequenced in a study of T cell responses to AZD1222 COVID-19 vaccine. Sequencing was performed with immunoSEQ multiplex PCR; in TCRdb, only in-frame clones are kept and a portion is missing. This repertoire shows some 100,000 clones, around nine tenths found once; its top ten account for around a sixth. The material sequenced was peripheral blood, taken on day 0 of AZD1222 vaccination. Receptors were obtained from an adult in good health.

This chain connects TRBV9 to TRBJ1-2; D ambiguous. Germline loops: CDR1 SGDLS, CDR2 YYNGEE. The V end was cut by 0 bases, the J end by 4 bases, with 16 bases between. The CDR3 loop spans 16 amino acids. As DNA, the CDR3 is TGTGCCAGCAGCGTAGCTCCCAGGCCCCTCGGCTATGGCTACACCTTC. Translated: CASSVAPRPLGYGYTF.

This clone is a singleton in its sample. The chain has TRBV27 and TRBJ1-1; D unclear. Germline lookup yields CDR1 MNHEY and CDR2 SMNVEV (reference sequence). The ends were cut back, 11 bases at V and 1 base at J, with 17 bases in the middle. The CDR3 covers 14 residues. CDR3 amino acids: CAAKYRHTNTEAFF. CDR3 coding DNA: TGTGCCGCCAAGTACCGTCATACGAACACTGAAGCTTTCTTT.

The chain uses TRBV5-4 and TRBJ2-7; TRBD1 is a possible D gene (6 bases). Germline CDR1 reads SGHNT; CDR2 reads YYREEE (reference sequence). V lost 2 bases, J lost 1 base, and 10 bases lay in between. This CDR3 has 14 residues. The CDR3 sequence: CASSFGTRSYEQYF. The CDR3 DNA reads TGTGCCAGCAGCTTTGGGACAAGGTCCTACGAGCAGTACTTC.

The chain links TRBV29-1 to TRBJ1-2; 8 positions match TRBD1. The J segment lost 3 bases and the V segment lost 6 bases, leaving 3 bases of the junction unmatched. The V gene's germline CDR1 is SQVTM and CDR2 ANQGSEA. CDR3 length: 12 amino acids. The CDR3 coding sequence is TGCAGCGTCGACAGGGGAGACTATGGCTACACCTTC. Its protein is CSVDRGDYGYTF.

V is TRBV28 and J is TRBJ1-5; D gene unclear. Germline-derived CDR1 and CDR2 are MDHEN and SYDVKM. The length of the CDR3 is 12 residues. The V gene lost 6 bases and the J gene lost 3 bases, with 6 bases spanning the gap. CDR3 nucleotide sequence: TGTGCCAGCAGGAAGGACAATCAGCCCCAGCATTTT. It specifies CASRKDNQPQHF. Full variable domain (outside the CDR3, taken from reference TRBV28 and TRBJ1-5): DVKVTQSSRYLVKRTGEKVFLECVQDMDHENMFWYRQDPGLGLRLIYFSYDVKMKEKGDIPEGYSVSREKKERFSLILESASTNQTSMYLCASRKDNQPQHFGDGTRLSIL.

To note about this clone: At one end, the junction sequence differs from germline, possibly due to a read error. The chain employs TRBV7-9 and TRBJ1-2; a weak D match, TRBD1 (6 bases). Germline CDR1 and CDR2: SEHNR and FQNEAQ (reference sequence). The CDR3 loop spans 16 amino acids. Here the CDR3 reads CSSSGGSGEGNYGYTF. The CDR3 nucleotides read TGTTCCAGCAGCGGCGGATCAGGGGAGGGAAACTATGGCTACACCTTC.

This CDR3 reads CASSSPRLAGNTIYF. The CDR3 DNA follows: TGTGCCAGCAGTTCCCCCCGGTTAGCTGGAAACACCATATATTTT. V and J are TRBV6-5 and TRBJ1-3, with D unclear. Trimming pared 4 bases from V and 2 bases from J, leaving 12 bases between. CDR1 is MNHEY and CDR2 is SVGAGI in the germline V gene. The CDR3 length is 15 residues.

This clone was counted a single time. This chain connects TRBV29-1 to TRBJ1-5; TRBD1 might be the D (5 bases). This CDR3 has 12 amino acids. The V and J ends lost 4 bases and 6 bases respectively, with 10 bases between them. CDR1 and CDR2 (germline): SQVTM, ANQGSEA. CDR3 in amino acids: CSVGGMGQPQHF. CDR3 nucleotides: TGCAGCGTTGGGGGGATGGGTCAGCCCCAGCATTTT. Together with reference TRBV29-1 and TRBJ1-5, the CDR3 gives the full variable domain: SAVISQKPSRDICQRGTSLTIQCQVDSQVTMMFWYRQQPGQSLTLIATANQGSEATYESGFVIDKFPISRPNLTFSTLTVSNMSPEDSSIYLCSVGGMGQPQHFGDGTRLSIL.

V usage is TRBV18 and J usage is TRBJ1-2; D unclear. The V end was cut by 3 bases, the J end by 3 bases, with 5 bases between. CDR1 and CDR2 (germline): KGHSH, LQKENI. The CDR3 loop spans 12 amino acids. CDR3 sequence reads: CASSPQDYGYTF. In nucleotides, the CDR3 is TGTGCCAGCTCACCCCAGGACTATGGCTACACCTTC. The whole variable domain, remainder taken from reference TRBV18 and TRBJ1-2, is NAGVMQNPRHLVRRRGQEARLRCSPMKGHSHVYWYRQLPEEGLKFMVYLQKENIIDESGMPKERFSAEFPKEGPSILRIQQVVRGDSAAYFCASSPQDYGYTFGSGTRLTVV.

The chain employs TRBV5-1 and TRBJ2-1, with a weak D call TRBD1 (6 bases). V was cut by 1 base and J by 0 bases, with 8 bases left in between. CDR3 length equals 15 residues. CDR1 and CDR2 from the germline V gene are SGHRS and YFSETQ. The CDR3 coding sequence is TGCGCCAGCAGCTTGTTGGGGGCCTCCTACAATGAGCAGTTCTTC. This sequence encodes CASSLLGASYNEQFF.

This chain connects TRBV6-2 or TRBV6-3 to TRBJ2-3; D is undetermined. Looked up from germline, CDR1 is MNHEY and CDR2 is SVGEGT. Trimming stripped 4 bases from V and 11 bases from J, with 13 bases between. This CDR3 is 12 amino acids long. The CDR3 DNA is TGTGCCAGCAGTTCGGGCATGCTCCGGCAGTATTTT. Translating gives CASSSGMLRQYF.

The gene calls are TRBV6-5 and TRBJ2-7; D may be TRBD2 (6 bases). V was pared by 8 bases and J by 3 bases, with 17 bases between. Per the germline V gene, CDR1 is MNHEY and CDR2 is SVGAGI. This CDR3 is 14 amino acids long. The CDR3 bases are TGTGCCAGCCGCCAGCACGGGGGTCGCTACGAGCAGTACTTC. This sequence encodes CASRQHGGRYEQYF.

The CDR3 is CAIKLREESEQFF. The CDR3, as DNA: TGTGCCATCAAGTTGCGGGAGGAAAGTGAGCAGTTCTTC. The chain employs TRBV10-3 and TRBJ2-1; TRBD2 matches at 8 bases. V gave up 7 bases and J gave up 9 bases; unmatched junction bases: 8. Germline V CDR1 and CDR2: ENHRY, SYGVKD. The CDR3 totals 13 residues.

The chain joins TRBV6-5 to TRBJ1-1, with a possible D match to TRBD1 (5 bases). The V gene lost 2 bases and the J gene lost 8 bases, with 9 bases spanning the gap. Germline-derived CDR1 and CDR2 are MNHEY and SVGAGI. The length of the CDR3 is 12 residues. CDR3 nucleotide sequence: TGTGCCAGCAGTTACACCGGGACGGAAGCTTTCTTT. This sequence encodes CASSYTGTEAFF.

The chain recombines TRBV18 with TRBJ2-7; 7 nucleotides agree with TRBD1. J lost 2 bases, V lost 3 bases, and 7 bases had no gene match. CDR3 size: 15 residues. Germline CDR1 reads KGHSH; CDR2 reads LQKENI. The CDR3 bases are TGTGCCAGCTCACCTTTGGGACAGATCACCTACGAGCAGTACTTC. This sequence encodes CASSPLGQITYEQYF.

The rearrangement uses TRBV2 and TRBJ2-5; 8 bases fit TRBD1. Germline loops: CDR1 SNHLY, CDR2 FYNNEI. The junction had 8 bases not matched to a gene; V was cut back by 6 bases and J by 5 bases. This CDR3 is built from 14 residues. The CDR3 is CASSPRTGPETQYF. In DNA, the CDR3 is TGTGCCAGCAGCCCCCGGACAGGGCCGGAGACCCAGTACTTC.

The gene calls are TRBV7-9 and TRBJ1-4; 8 bases align to TRBD1. The ends lost 5 bases at V and 2 bases at J; junction bases unmatched: 4. The V gene's germline CDR1 is SEHNR and CDR2 FQNEAQ (reference sequence). This CDR3 has 15 amino acids. CDR3 DNA: TGTGCCAGCAGCAACCAGGGGGCGACTAATGAAAAACTGTTTTTT. Encoded protein: CASSNQGATNEKLFF.

The rearrangement joins TRBV3-1 (or the pseudogene TRBV3-2) to TRBJ1-6; D ambiguous. With 1 base removed from V and 10 bases from J, the gap between germline ends came to 14 bases. The CDR3 spans 15 residues. CDR1 is LGHDT and CDR2 is YNNKEL in the germline V gene (reference sequence). The CDR3 nucleotides are TGTGCCAGCAGCCAAGCCGCCTCAGGTCTATCACCCCTCCACTTT. Translating gives CASSQAASGLSPLHF.